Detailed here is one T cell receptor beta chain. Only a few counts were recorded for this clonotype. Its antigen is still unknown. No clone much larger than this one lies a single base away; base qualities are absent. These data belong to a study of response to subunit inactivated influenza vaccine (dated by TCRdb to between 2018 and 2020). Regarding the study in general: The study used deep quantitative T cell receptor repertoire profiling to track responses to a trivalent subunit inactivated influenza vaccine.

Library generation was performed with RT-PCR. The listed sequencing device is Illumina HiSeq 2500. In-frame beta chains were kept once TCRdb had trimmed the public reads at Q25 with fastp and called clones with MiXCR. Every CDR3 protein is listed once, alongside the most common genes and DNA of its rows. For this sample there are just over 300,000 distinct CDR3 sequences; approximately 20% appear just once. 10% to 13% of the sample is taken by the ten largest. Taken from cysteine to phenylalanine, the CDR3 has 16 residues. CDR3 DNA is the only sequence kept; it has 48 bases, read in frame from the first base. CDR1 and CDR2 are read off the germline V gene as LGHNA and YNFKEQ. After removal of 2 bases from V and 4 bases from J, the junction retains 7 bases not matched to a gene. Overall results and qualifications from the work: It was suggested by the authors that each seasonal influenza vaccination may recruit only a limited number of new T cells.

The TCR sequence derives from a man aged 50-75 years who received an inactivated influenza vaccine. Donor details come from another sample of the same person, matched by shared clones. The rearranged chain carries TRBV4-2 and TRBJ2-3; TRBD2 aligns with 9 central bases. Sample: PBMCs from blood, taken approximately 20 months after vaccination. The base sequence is TGTGCCAGCAGCCAAACGTTGCGGGAGGGGGCAGATACGCAGTATTTT. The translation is CASSQTLREGADTQYF.